Listed here is a single T cell receptor beta chain. Its binding antigen is unknown. No base quality information exists; no much larger clone differs at one position. The immunoSEQ Assay, a bias-controlled multiplex PCR, was used to amplify TCRbeta CDR3 regions from genomic DNA. The authors processed their data as follows. Within the assay, amplification of reference gene primers was used to estimate how many nucleated cells each sample contained. Sequence reads were collapsed and filtered to measure the absolute abundance of every unique TCRbeta CDR3 rearrangement. For each sample, productive Simpson clonality was calculated as the square root of Simpson's diversity index over productive rearrangements. TCRdb carries this immuneACCESS record with in-frame sequences only. Its versions omit some clonotypes, under half of them owing to an unresolved V gene in the studies checked, with the rest unexplained. From that table come the V and J calls and clone size; the DNA was used to work out D and trimming. This sample lists around 470,000 clones; about 90% were detected once. The leading ten clones occupy 0.6% of the sample.

In the prospective study, participants were about 18 to 100 years old, resided in fewer than 25 geographic areas of the United States, and were enrolled through a virtual design. In the prospective study, cohorts were assigned on the basis of participant-reported clinical history obtained from a screening survey and a study questionnaire. ImmuneRACE Cohort 3 recovered participants were defined by two consecutive negative NP/OP PCR tests, healthcare professional clearance, or symptom resolution. In the prospective study, whole blood, serum and a nasopharyngeal or oropharyngeal swab were collected from each participant by mobile phlebotomists. Over an approximately 2-month period, participants in the prospective study had the option of providing additional blood draws and questionnaires. Before DNA extraction, prospective study blood samples were shipped either frozen or at room temperature. The germline ends are 9 bases apart after V is trimmed by 8 bases and J by 4 bases. The CDR3 holds 11 amino acids from the cysteine to the phenylalanine. Only the CDR3 region is kept as DNA, spanning 33 bases read in frame from base 1. From a lookup of the germline V gene, CDR1 and CDR2 are SGHVS and FNYEAQ.

The data originate from a study of blood T cell repertoires in COVID-19 (dated by TCRdb to between 2020 and 2021). At the level of the whole study: Samples covering the acute and convalescent phases of COVID-19 were provided by collaborators in the United States, Italy and Spain. Samples were obtained from the ongoing ImmuneRACE study (first 160 participants) and from over 1,000 subjects provided by 6 global collaborators. The material from the prospective study consisted of cDNA or gDNA derived from T cells, B-cell-depleted T cells, or PBMCs. The sample metadata nearly always contained a de-identified subject ID, COVID-19 status, age in years and sex. The repertoires were made available in a free public database intended to serve as a resource for research on the immune response to SARS-CoV-2. Deeply sampled blood TCRbeta repertoires from subjects exposed to, actively infected with, or recovered from COVID-19 were included in the dataset. Where HLA class I and class II types were available, the types were taken from metadata supplied by the sample provider, not from assay-based typing.

Summary of the overall study and its limitations: Clinical and demographic metadata were provided uncurated, with the amount varying by source and participant.

This chain joins TRBV7-6 to TRBJ2-7, with an unclear D gene assignment. Sequencing was carried out using PBMCs or T cells enriched from blood (not recorded which). The receptor's source is a man aged 18 to 35 who had recovered from COVID-19. The CDR3 has the sequence CASQGGYEQYF. Here is the DNA: TGTGCCAGCCAAGGCGGTTACGAGCAGTACTTC.